This record concerns one T cell receptor beta chain sequence. What it binds is unknown. The CDR3 spans 13 residues. CDR1 is SNHLY, CDR2 FYNNEI, per germline. Germline trimming cut 8 bases from V and 4 bases from J; bases unmatched to any gene: 6. The data were obtained in a study of T cell repertoires in cytomegalovirus infection. Overall study: Recently identified HLA-C-restricted and well-studied HLA-B-restricted CMV epitopes were used.

TCRdb re-analysed the reads in MiXCR, keeping a single row per CDR3 protein. The table records a few hundred thousand distinct CDR3 sequences, roughly 42% of them present only once. Whole-study results and caveats: Ex vivo, HLA-C-restricted CMV-specific TCR beta clonotypes prevailed over the rest of the response. People with CMV and the relevant HLA were identified by cumulative public TCR beta family frequency.

The rearrangement links TRBV2 to TRBJ1-1; 8 bases match TRBD1. The input for sequencing was cultured PBMCs, taken from culture after CMV antigen stimulation. The source of this sequence is a human donor in good health (CMV status not recorded). Some clones in this sample may be carry-over from other donors' samples. The CDR3 DNA reads as TGTGCCAGCTTAAGGACAGGGCTCACTGAAGCTTTCTTT. This codes for CASLRTGLTEAFF.